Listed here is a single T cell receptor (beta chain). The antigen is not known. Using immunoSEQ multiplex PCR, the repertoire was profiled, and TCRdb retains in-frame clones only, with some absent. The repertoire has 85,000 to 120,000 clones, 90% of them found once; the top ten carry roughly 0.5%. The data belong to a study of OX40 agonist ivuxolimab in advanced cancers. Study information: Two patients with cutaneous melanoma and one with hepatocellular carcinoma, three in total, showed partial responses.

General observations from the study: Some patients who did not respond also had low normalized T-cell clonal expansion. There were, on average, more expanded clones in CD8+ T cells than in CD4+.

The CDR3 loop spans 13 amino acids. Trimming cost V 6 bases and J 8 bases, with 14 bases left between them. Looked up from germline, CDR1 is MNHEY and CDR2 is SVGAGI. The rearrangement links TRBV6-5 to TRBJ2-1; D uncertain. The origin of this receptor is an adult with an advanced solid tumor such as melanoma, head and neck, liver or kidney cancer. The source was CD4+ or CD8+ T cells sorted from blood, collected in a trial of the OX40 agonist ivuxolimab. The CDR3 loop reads CASSTDKRHEQFF. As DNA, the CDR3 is TGTGCCAGCAGCACCGACAAGAGGCATGAGCAGTTCTTC.